Shown below are 18 T cell receptor beta chains from a single sample sequenced in a study of CD8 T cells in ankylosing spondylitis. The antigens for these receptors are not known. TCRdb independently ran MiXCR on the 5' RACE reads; one entry per CDR3 protein. Seen here are roughly 220,000 distinct CDR3 sequences, around 19% observed once, and the top ten hold more than 40%. Regarding the study as a whole: It appeared that ankylosing spondylitis blood was characterized by a TCR beta motif of about eight highly homologous variants.

The specimen was blood, either unsorted or a sorted T cell fraction (not recorded which). These receptors were obtained from a male donor with ankylosing spondylitis.

The chain is built from TRBV20-1 and TRBJ2-1; TRBD1 agrees at 10 bases. Germline assignment: CDR1 DFQATT and CDR2 SNEGSKA (reference sequence). Trimming at V came to 3 bases and at J to 4 bases, leaving 9 bases not matched to a gene. The CDR3 loop spans 16 amino acids. This CDR3 reads CSARGPRQGAYNEQFF. Here the CDR3 DNA reads TGCAGTGCTAGGGGGCCGCGACAGGGGGCTTACAATGAGCAGTTCTTC.

The chain has TRBV4-3 and TRBJ1-1; TRBD1 might be the D (6 bases). The germline V gene encodes CDR1 LGHNA and CDR2 YSLEER. Trimming took off 0 bases at V and 5 bases at J, with 10 bases between the two ends. The CDR3 sequence is 14 residues long. The CDR3 nucleotides read TGCGCCAGCAGCCAAGAGGGGGCGGTTACTGAAGCTTTCTTT. Protein: CASSQEGAVTEAFF.

This clonotype has just a few counts. The chain uses TRBV10-3 and TRBJ2-7; the match to TRBD2 covers 7 bases. V shed 0 bases, J shed 3 bases, and the junction held 2 bases outside the gene matches. The CDR3 totals 14 residues. CDR1 ENHRY and CDR2 SYGVKD come from the germline V gene. CDR3 loop: CAISESSGVYEQYF. CDR3 in DNA: TGTGCCATCAGTGAGTCGAGCGGGGTCTACGAGCAGTACTTC.

This chain links TRBV7-9 with TRBJ2-7; 7 bases align to TRBD2. Germline V gene data show CDR1 as SEHNR and CDR2 as FQNEAQ (reference sequence). With 1 base clipped from V and 1 base from J, the junction kept 7 bases outside the gene matches. CDR3 length equals 16 residues. The CDR3 loop reads CASSLDPRGSSYEQYF. The DNA of the CDR3 is TGTGCCAGCAGCTTAGATCCCCGCGGGAGTTCCTACGAGCAGTACTTC. The variable domain in full, completed from reference TRBV7-9 and TRBJ2-7, reads DTGVSQNPRHKITKRGQNVTFRCDPISEHNRLYWYRQTLGQGPEFLTYFQNEAQLEKSRLLSDRFSAERPKGSFSTLEIQRTEQGDSAMYLCASSLDPRGSSYEQYFGPGTRLTVT.

The chain has TRBV9 and TRBJ2-5; D is perhaps TRBD2 (5 bases). Trimming shortened V by 3 bases and J by 2 bases, and 11 bases separated the two germline ends. This CDR3 comprises 14 residues. Germline V gives CDR1 SGDLS, CDR2 YYNGEE. CDR3 bases: TGTGCCAGCAGCGGAGGGAGTCTACAAGAGACCCAGTACTTC. Translating it yields CASSGGSLQETQYF.

This clonotype was found a few times. The chain carries TRBV6-5 and TRBJ1-6; maybe TRBD1 (5 bases). Germline-derived CDR1 and CDR2 are MNHEY and SVGAGI. CDR3 length equals 16 residues. Between the trimmed V and J ends, which lost 2 bases and 7 bases, there was a span of 15 bases. CDR3: CASSYDRRAPNSPLHF. The CDR3 coding sequence is TGTGCCAGCAGTTACGACAGAAGGGCCCCGAATTCACCCCTCCACTTT.

The genes are TRBV28 and TRBJ2-3; the D gene could be TRBD1 or TRBD2 (5 bases each). The germline V gene has CDR1 MDHEN and CDR2 SYDVKM. The CDR3 runs to 15 residues. Trimming stripped 2 bases from V and 2 bases from J, with 11 bases between. The CDR3 spells CASSLIGTYTDTQYF. In nucleotides, the CDR3 is TGTGCCAGCAGTTTAATCGGGACCTACACAGATACGCAGTATTTT.

This clonotype was found a few times. The chain couples TRBV27 to TRBJ2-1; TRBD2 aligns across 8 bases. Looked up from germline, CDR1 is MNHEY and CDR2 is SMNVEV (reference sequence). The CDR3 is 15 residues long. V lost 5 bases, J lost 5 bases, and 8 bases stayed unmatched. The DNA of the CDR3 is TGTGCCAGCAGTACGCTAGCGGGCCCACACAATGAGCAGTTCTTC. Translating it yields CASSTLAGPHNEQFF.

The chain joins TRBV4-1 to TRBJ2-2, with 11 bases fitting TRBD2. The J segment lost 4 bases and the V segment lost 1 base, leaving 2 bases of the junction unmatched. This CDR3 contains 16 residues. CDR1 and CDR2 from the germline V gene are MGHRA and YSYEKL. The CDR3 reads CASSQVTSGSTGELFF. In nucleotides, the CDR3 is TGCGCCAGCAGCCAAGTCACTAGCGGGAGCACCGGGGAGCTGTTTTTT.

This clonotype was counted only a few times. J is TRBJ2-3 and V is TRBV7-9; D is unresolved. Trimming took off 5 bases at V and 1 base at J, with 13 bases between the two ends. Germline values: CDR1 SEHNR, CDR2 FQNEAQ (reference sequence). The CDR3 is 15 residues long. Here the CDR3 DNA reads TGTGCCAGCAGCACACACTGGAGAGGCACAGATACGCAGTATTTT. Its translation is CASSTHWRGTDTQYF.

This clonotype was counted between two and nine times. The V gene is TRBV20-1, the J gene TRBJ2-7; the match to TRBD2 covers 12 bases. Germline lookup yields CDR1 DFQATT and CDR2 SNEGSKA (reference sequence). CDR3 length equals 16 residues. With V trimmed by 1 base and J by 0 bases, 4 bases remained unmatched. The DNA of the CDR3 is TGCAGTGCTAGAGGACTAGCGGGAGCAAGCTCCTACGAGCAGTACTTC. The encoded protein is CSARGLAGASSYEQYF.

This clonotype was found a few times. V usage is TRBV6-5 and J usage is TRBJ2-3, with TRBD1 matching over 10 bases. The CDR3 extends over 17 amino acids. Germline CDR1 is MNHEY and CDR2 is SVGAGI. With 4 bases clipped from V and 7 bases from J, the junction kept 14 bases outside the gene matches. The CDR3 DNA reads as TGTGCCAGCAGTTCCCTCACAGTCCGGGACAGGGGACATACGCAGTATTTT. Protein product: CASSSLTVRDRGHTQYF.

This clonotype has a handful of counts. The chain joins TRBV10-3 to TRBJ2-5; D gene unclear. This CDR3 region has 14 residues. Trimming took 2 bases from V and 1 from J, leaving 8 bases between them. CDR1 is ENHRY, CDR2 SYGVKD, per germline. The chain's CDR3 is CAISEVTTQETQYF. The CDR3, as DNA: TGTGCCATCAGTGAGGTAACTACCCAAGAGACCCAGTACTTC.

This clonotype was recorded at least ten times. The rearrangement joins TRBV6-4 to TRBJ2-7; possible D gene TRBD2, 5 bases. The ends were cut back, 3 bases at V and 11 bases at J, with 20 bases in the middle. The CDR3 has 14 amino acids. Per the germline V gene, CDR1 is MRHNA and CDR2 is SNTAGT. CDR3: CASSEGSESSIKYF. The CDR3 region has the DNA TGTGCCAGCAGTGAAGGTTCGGAGTCTAGCATAAAGTACTTC.

A few counts support this clonotype. This sequence joins TRBV7-9 and TRBJ2-5; no firm D call. Germline lookup yields CDR1 SEHNR and CDR2 FQNEAQ (reference sequence). The CDR3 runs 14 residues. V lost 4 bases to trimming and J lost 5 bases, with 14 bases between them. For the CDR3, the DNA is TGTGCCAGCAGCTCCCCCATGGCCCCGGAGACCCAGTACTTC. Translated, it gives CASSSPMAPETQYF.

This clonotype was counted only a few times. The genes are TRBV11-2 and TRBJ2-2, with D perhaps being TRBD1 or TRBD2 (5 bases each). The germline CDR1 and CDR2 sequences are SGHAT and FQNNGV. The CDR3 consists of 15 residues. Deletions cut 3 bases from V and 8 bases from J, with 16 bases between. For the CDR3, the DNA is TGTGCCAGCAGCTTCCGGGACCACCTATGGGGGGAGCTGTTTTTT. This translates into CASSFRDHLWGELFF.

In its sample, this clonotype was seen a few times. The gene calls are TRBV4-1 and TRBJ1-4, with D unresolved. V was pared by 1 base and J by 4 bases, with 13 bases between. CDR3 length: 16 residues. Germline assignment: CDR1 MGHRA and CDR2 YSYEKL. CDR3 DNA: TGCGCCAGCAGCCAAGTGATCGGACGGAGTAATGAAAAACTGTTTTTT. This sequence encodes CASSQVIGRSNEKLFF.

This clonotype came up a few times. J is TRBJ1-2 and V is TRBV6-1; 11 bases fit TRBD1. CDR1 MNHNS and CDR2 SASEGT come from the germline V gene. V was pared by 6 bases and J by 2 bases, with 8 bases of the junction left unmatched. This CDR3 contains 16 residues. CDR3 nucleotides: TGTGCCAGCAGCGACGGGACAGGGGGAAGAAACTATGGCTACACCTTC. Its translation: CASSDGTGGRNYGYTF.